This paragraph reports one TCR beta chain. The antigen is not known. The entry originates in a study of beta chain features in type 1 diabetes. Study information: Over all samples combined, over 85 million sorted cells were examined. Study-wide results and limits: Patients with Type 1 diabetes showed moderately but significantly shorter TCRB CDR3s in all four CD4+ subsets. These data did not resolve whether HLA type affects TCRB rearrangement.

Sorting gave populations that all exceeded 95% purity. This CDR3 is built from 14 residues. Germline V gene lookup returns CDR1 SGHNT and CDR2 YYREEE (reference sequence). V lost 2 bases to trimming and J lost 4 bases, with 13 bases between them. What was sequenced were expressed TCRB transcripts, since all of the isolated RNA had been reverse transcribed. The method was immunoSEQ multiplex PCR; TCRdb's version includes in-frame clones alone and lacks a portion of them. The table includes 160,000 or so clones, 8.5% to 10% detected once. This clonotype was obtained from a woman aged 30 to 39 with type 1 diabetes. The chain employs TRBV5-4 and TRBJ2-7; tentative D call: TRBD1 (5 bases). The material sequenced was central memory CD4+ T cells from blood. The CDR3 DNA follows: TGTGCCAGCAGCTTACAGGATCATCCTTACGAGCAGTACTTC. As protein: CASSLQDHPYEQYF. Full variable domain (outside the CDR3, taken from reference TRBV5-4 and TRBJ2-7): ETGVTQSPTHLIKTRGQQVTLRCSSQSGHNTVSWYQQALGQGPQFIFQYYREEENGRGNFPPRFSGLQFPNYSSELNVNALELDDSALYLCASSLQDHPYEQYFGPGTRLTVT.